Shown below are 20 T cell receptor beta chains from a single sample sequenced in a study of blood T cell repertoires in COVID-19. Using immunoSEQ multiplex PCR, the repertoire was profiled, and TCRdb retains in-frame clones only, with some absent. Of around 130,000 clones listed, 70% to 80% are singletons. Sequenced input: peripheral blood. These receptors were collected from a man aged 45 to 65 with acute or convalescent COVID-19.

The genes are TRBV14 and TRBJ2-2, with D tentatively TRBD1 (5 bases). The CDR3 contains 15 residues. Trimming took 1 base from V and 8 from J, leaving 14 bases between them. Per germline, CDR1 SGHDN and CDR2 FVKESK. Here the CDR3 DNA reads TGTGCCAGCAGCCAAGTCACAGGCAGGGTAGGGGAGCTGTTTTTT. Translation gives CASSQVTGRVGELFF.

The gene calls are TRBV6-1 and TRBJ1-1; TRBD1 matches 7 bases. V gave up 3 bases and J gave up 2 bases; unmatched junction bases: 6. The CDR3 spans 15 residues. From germline, CDR1 is MNHNS and CDR2 SASEGT. DNA of the CDR3: TGTGCCAGCAGTGAGCAAAGGGGGCTCAACACTGAAGCTTTCTTT. It codes for CASSEQRGLNTEAFF.

The CDR3 DNA reads TGCGCCAGCAGCTTGGAGGGGGCGCTCAATGGCTACACCTTC. It codes for CASSLEGALNGYTF. V is TRBV5-1 and J is TRBJ1-2; 7 bases match TRBD1. Per germline, CDR1 SGHRS and CDR2 YFSETQ. The CDR3 contains 14 residues. With V trimmed by 0 bases and J by 6 bases, 5 bases remained unmatched.

This clone showed up many times. This chain uses TRBV12-3 or TRBV12-4 with TRBJ1-1, with 10 bases aligning to TRBD1. The length of the CDR3 is 13 residues. J lost 10 bases, V lost 6 bases, and 8 bases had no gene match. CDR3 DNA sequence: TGTGCCAGCAGCTCCGACAGGGGGCACAGAGCTTTCTTT. Amino acids: CASSSDRGHRAFF.

This clone was detected once. The chain joins TRBV12-3 or TRBV12-4 to TRBJ2-7; D remains ambiguous. The CDR3 runs to 11 residues. Trimming took off 5 bases at V and 0 bases at J, with 2 bases between the two ends. The CDR3 nucleotides read TGTGCCAGCAGTCACTCCTACGAGCAGTACTTC. This encodes CASSHSYEQYF.

The J gene is TRBJ2-3, the V gene TRBV7-8; 10 bases map to TRBD2. V shed 5 bases and J 6 bases; nucleotides not matched to a gene: 11. Germline CDR1 and CDR2: SGHVS and FQNEAQ. The CDR3 has 16 residues. The CDR3 is CASSKLAGGLGDTQYF. CDR3 nucleotides: TGTGCCAGCAGCAAGTTAGCGGGGGGTTTAGGCGATACGCAGTATTTT.

The chain employs TRBV5-1 and TRBJ2-5, with D perhaps TRBD1 (5 bases). V dropped 2 bases and J dropped 1 base, with 9 bases sitting between them. In germline, CDR1 is SGHRS, CDR2 YFSETQ. The CDR3 runs to 14 residues. CDR3 bases: TGCGCCAGCAGCTTTAAGACAGCCCAAGAGACCCAGTACTTC. Translation gives CASSFKTAQETQYF.

This clone has just one count. The chain joins TRBV27 to TRBJ1-2, with D possibly being TRBD1 (5 bases). This CDR3 contains 15 residues. The germline CDR1 and CDR2 sequences are MNHEY and SMNVEV (reference sequence). The ends were cut back, 5 bases at V and 8 bases at J, with 21 bases in the middle. CDR3 in amino acids: CASSGAGLINGGYTF. The CDR3, as DNA: TGTGCCAGCAGTGGCGCGGGACTAATCAATGGGGGCTACACCTTC.

The chain carries TRBV12-3 or TRBV12-4 and TRBJ1-2, with 7 positions matching TRBD1. Trimming took 5 bases from V and 7 from J; bases not matched to a gene: 7. The CDR3 runs to 13 residues. The CDR3, as DNA: TGTGCCAGCAGTCCCGGGAGGGGGCTTGGCTACACCTTC. As protein: CASSPGRGLGYTF.

This rearrangement joins TRBV29-1 to TRBJ1-1; unclear D gene. Germline V gene lookup returns CDR1 SQVTM and CDR2 ANQGSEA. CDR3 length: 10 residues. The CDR3, as DNA: TGCGGAGGGAAGAACACTGAAGCTTTCTTT. Its translation is CGGKNTEAFF.

V and J are TRBV19 and TRBJ1-4, with D perhaps matching TRBD1 (5 bases). Looked up from germline, CDR1 is LNHDA and CDR2 is SQIVND (reference sequence). CDR3 length: 12 residues. Trimming cost V 2 bases and J 8 bases, with 6 bases left between them. The CDR3 region is CASSIRGEKLFF. Written as DNA, the CDR3 is TGTGCCAGTAGTATAAGGGGAGAAAAACTGTTTTTT. Combining the CDR3 with reference TRBV19 and TRBJ1-4 gives the whole variable domain DGGITQSPKYLFRKEGQNVTLSCEQNLNHDAMYWYRQDPGQGLRLIYYSQIVNDFQKGDIAEGYSVSREKKESFPLTVTSAQKNPTAFYLCASSIRGEKLFFGSGTQLSVL.

This CDR3 is CASSVTSDSYNEQFF. The CDR3 nucleotides are TGTGCCAGCAGCGTGACTAGCGACTCCTACAATGAGCAGTTCTTC. The chain has TRBV9 and TRBJ2-1; TRBD2 matches at 8 bases. The ends lost 2 bases at V and 0 bases at J; junction bases unmatched: 1. Per the germline V gene, CDR1 is SGDLS and CDR2 is YYNGEE. The CDR3 consists of 15 residues.

The chain employs TRBV19 and TRBJ2-7, with 7 bases lining up with TRBD1. Trimming at V came to 5 bases and at J to 0 bases, leaving 7 bases not matched to a gene. CDR1 and CDR2 from the germline V gene are LNHDA and SQIVND (reference sequence). This CDR3 spans 15 amino acids. The CDR3 sequence is CASSVDRWDSYEQYF. The CDR3 DNA reads TGTGCCAGTAGTGTGGACAGGTGGGACTCCTACGAGCAGTACTTC.

The rearrangement uses TRBV3-1 (or the pseudogene TRBV3-2) and TRBJ1-1, with D perhaps matching TRBD1 (6 bases). The CDR3 is 14 amino acids. Germline CDR1 LGHDT, CDR2 YNNKEL (reference sequence). Trimming shortened V by 7 bases and J by 5 bases, and 17 bases separated the two germline ends. This chain's CDR3 is CASTYAGGGTEAFF. Here the CDR3 DNA reads TGTGCCAGCACCTACGCGGGGGGCGGGACTGAAGCTTTCTTT.

The V gene is TRBV6-5, the J gene TRBJ2-7; 8 positions agree with TRBD2. This CDR3 comprises 13 residues. With 6 bases clipped from V and 4 bases from J, the junction kept 5 bases outside the gene matches. From germline, CDR1 is MNHEY and CDR2 SVGAGI. The DNA of the CDR3 is TGTGCCAGCAGGGCCGGGGGGGCTTACGAGCAGTACTTC. The encoded protein is CASRAGGAYEQYF.

The chain combines TRBV6-5 with TRBJ2-7; D is possibly TRBD2 (7 bases). The ends were cut back, 5 bases at V and 2 bases at J, with 10 bases in the middle. This CDR3 comprises 13 residues. CDR1 and CDR2 (germline): MNHEY, SVGAGI. This CDR3 reads CASSTGGPYEQYV. The CDR3 DNA is TGTGCCAGCAGTACCGGGGGGCCCTACGAGCAGTACGTC.

This clone was seen a handful of times. The chain couples TRBV7-2 to TRBJ2-7, with D unclear. Germline V gene lookup returns CDR1 SGHTA and CDR2 FQGNSA. The CDR3 spans 14 residues. V shed 0 bases and J shed 4 bases, with 10 bases lying between them. Here the CDR3 reads CASSLAGSSYEQYF. CDR3 DNA sequence: TGTGCCAGCAGCTTAGCTGGCAGTTCATACGAGCAGTACTTC.

This clone came up a few times. J is TRBJ2-7 and V is TRBV24-1; 7 bases are a match to TRBD1. The CDR3 sequence is 17 residues long. Trimming cost V 4 bases and J 3 bases; bases outside gene matches: 14. Germline V gene sequence: CDR1 KGHDR, CDR2 SFDVKD. The CDR3 region is CATSEADQGQVLYEQYV. The CDR3 bases are TGTGCCACCAGTGAGGCCGACCAAGGACAGGTCCTCTACGAGCAGTACGTC.

The chain uses TRBV7-8 and TRBJ2-1, with 12 bases matching TRBD2. CDR1 and CDR2 (germline): SGHVS, FQNEAQ. J gave up 7 bases and V 4 bases, and 5 bases lay outside the gene matches. CDR3 length: 15 residues. In nucleotides, the CDR3 is TGTGCCAGCAGCTCACTAGCGGGGGGCCGGAATGAGCAGTTCTTC. Amino acid sequence: CASSSLAGGRNEQFF.

This chain joins TRBV4-1 and TRBJ2-5; unclear D gene. Per the germline V gene, CDR1 is MGHRA and CDR2 is YSYEKL. Trimming stripped 4 bases from V and 1 base from J, with 7 bases between. This CDR3 spans 13 amino acids. The CDR3 protein is CASSPLSQETQYF. The CDR3 DNA follows: TGCGCCAGCAGCCCCCTCTCCCAAGAGACCCAGTACTTC.